This TCR beta chain was captured by sequencing in a study of T cells after yellow fever vaccination. The length of the CDR3 is 13 residues. Germline V CDR1 and CDR2: DFQATT, SNEGSKA (reference sequence). MiXCR, run by TCRdb on the 5' RACE reads, gives a single entry per CDR3 protein. The data hold some 68,000 distinct CDR3 sequences, with about 7% observed a single time. This clonotype came up a few times. The sequence came from a man younger than 35 who received the YFV17D yellow fever vaccine. The starting material was CD8+ T cells sorted from PBMCs, obtained roughly seven weeks after the first yellow fever vaccination. V is TRBV20-1 and J is TRBJ2-7, with a weak D call TRBD2 (5 bases). In DNA, the CDR3 is TGCATGGTCAGAACCCACCTACGGAGGGAGCAGTACGTC. Protein sequence: CMVRTHLRREQYV.